This TCR beta chain was documented in a study of human T cells and chemical hapten exposure. Study background: The study sensitized with 2% DPC on a 2 cm by 2 cm patch of upper inner arm skin.

Findings of the study overall: Compared with pre-sensitization or healthy control sets, expanded TCRs clustered more.

Trimming took off 0 bases at V and 7 bases at J, with 9 bases between the two ends. From germline, CDR1 is GTSNPN and CDR2 SVGIG (reference sequence). This CDR3 has 13 amino acids. Time point described: patch test 1, 2 weeks after DPC sensitization. Treatment given: therapeutic diphenylcyclopropenone sensitization with weekly scalp DPC. Extraction of total RNA was performed on unfractionated whole blood. About this clonotype: Its antigen is not identified.

For the library, individual cDNA molecules each received unique molecular identifiers. Using its own MiXCR run on the RACE reads, TCRdb lists one record per CDR3 protein. The repertoire holds some 87,000 distinct CDR3 sequences, with about a tenth as singletons. The chain combines TRBV30 with TRBJ2-2, with D possibly matching TRBD1 (6 bases). The specimen comprised whole blood, sampled in connection with sensitization to the hapten diphenylcyclopropenone (DPC). The receptor was isolated from a woman in her forties or fifties with alopecia areata. Some clones in this sample may be carry-over from other donors' samples. CDR3 residues: CAWSVQGGGELFF. The DNA of the CDR3 is TGTGCCTGGAGTGTACAGGGTGGCGGGGAGCTGTTTTTT.